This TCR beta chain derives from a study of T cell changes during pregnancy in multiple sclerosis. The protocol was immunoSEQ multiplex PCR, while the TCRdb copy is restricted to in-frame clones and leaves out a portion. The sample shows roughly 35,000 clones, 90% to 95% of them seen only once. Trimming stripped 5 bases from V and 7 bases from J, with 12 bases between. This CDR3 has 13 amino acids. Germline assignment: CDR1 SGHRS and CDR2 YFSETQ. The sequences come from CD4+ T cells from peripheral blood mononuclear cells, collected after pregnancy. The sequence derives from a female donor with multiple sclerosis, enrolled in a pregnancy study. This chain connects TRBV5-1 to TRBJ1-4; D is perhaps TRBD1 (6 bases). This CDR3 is CASSRGKGEKLFF. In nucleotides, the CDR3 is TGCGCCAGCAGTAGGGGGAAGGGTGAAAAACTGTTTTTT.